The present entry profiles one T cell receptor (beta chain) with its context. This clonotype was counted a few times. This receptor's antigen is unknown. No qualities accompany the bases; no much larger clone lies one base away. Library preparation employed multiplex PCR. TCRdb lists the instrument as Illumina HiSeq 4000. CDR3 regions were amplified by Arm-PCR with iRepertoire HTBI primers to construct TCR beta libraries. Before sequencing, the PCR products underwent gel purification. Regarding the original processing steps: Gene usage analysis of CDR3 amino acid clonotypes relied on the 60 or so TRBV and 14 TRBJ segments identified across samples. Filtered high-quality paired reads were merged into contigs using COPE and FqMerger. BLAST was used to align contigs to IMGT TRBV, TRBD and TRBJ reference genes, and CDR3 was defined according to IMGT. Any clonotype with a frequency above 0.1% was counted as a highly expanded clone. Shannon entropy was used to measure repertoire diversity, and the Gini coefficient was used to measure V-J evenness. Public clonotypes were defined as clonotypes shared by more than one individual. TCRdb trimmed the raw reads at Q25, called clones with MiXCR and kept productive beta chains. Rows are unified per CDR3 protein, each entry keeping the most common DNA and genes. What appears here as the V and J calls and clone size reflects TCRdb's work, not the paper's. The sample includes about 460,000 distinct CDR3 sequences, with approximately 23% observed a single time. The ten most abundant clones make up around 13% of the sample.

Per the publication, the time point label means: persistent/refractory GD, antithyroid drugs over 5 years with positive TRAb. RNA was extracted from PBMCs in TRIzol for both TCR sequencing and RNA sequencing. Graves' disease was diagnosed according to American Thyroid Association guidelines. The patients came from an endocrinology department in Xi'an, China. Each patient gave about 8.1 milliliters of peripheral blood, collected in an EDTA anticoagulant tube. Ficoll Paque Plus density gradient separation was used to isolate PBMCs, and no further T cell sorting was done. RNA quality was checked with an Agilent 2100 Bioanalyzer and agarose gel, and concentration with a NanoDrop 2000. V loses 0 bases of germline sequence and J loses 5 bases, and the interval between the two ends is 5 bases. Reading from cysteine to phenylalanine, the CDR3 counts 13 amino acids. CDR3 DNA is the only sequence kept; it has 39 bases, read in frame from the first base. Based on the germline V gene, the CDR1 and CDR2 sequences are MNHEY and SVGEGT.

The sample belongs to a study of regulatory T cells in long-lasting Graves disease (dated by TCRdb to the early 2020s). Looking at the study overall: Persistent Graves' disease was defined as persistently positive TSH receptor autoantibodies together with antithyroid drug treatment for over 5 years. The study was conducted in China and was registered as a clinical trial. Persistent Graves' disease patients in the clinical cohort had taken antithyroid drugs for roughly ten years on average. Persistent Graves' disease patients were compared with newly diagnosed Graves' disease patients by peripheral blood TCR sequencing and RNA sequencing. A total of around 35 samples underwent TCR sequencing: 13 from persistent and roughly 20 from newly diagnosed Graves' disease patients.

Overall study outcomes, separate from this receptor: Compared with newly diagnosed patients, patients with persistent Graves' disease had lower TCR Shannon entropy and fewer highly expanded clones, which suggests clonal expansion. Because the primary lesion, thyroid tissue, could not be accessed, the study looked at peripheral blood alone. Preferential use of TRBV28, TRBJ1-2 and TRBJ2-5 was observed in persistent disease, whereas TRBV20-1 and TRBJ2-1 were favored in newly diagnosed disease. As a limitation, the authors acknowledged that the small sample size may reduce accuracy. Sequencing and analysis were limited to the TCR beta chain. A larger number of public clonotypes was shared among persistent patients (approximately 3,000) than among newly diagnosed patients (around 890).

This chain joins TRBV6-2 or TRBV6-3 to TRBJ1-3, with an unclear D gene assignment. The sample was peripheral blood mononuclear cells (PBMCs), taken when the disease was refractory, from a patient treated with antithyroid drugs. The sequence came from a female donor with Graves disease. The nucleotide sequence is TGTGCCAGCAGTTACTCGGAACGAAACACCATATATTTT. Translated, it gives CASSYSERNTIYF.